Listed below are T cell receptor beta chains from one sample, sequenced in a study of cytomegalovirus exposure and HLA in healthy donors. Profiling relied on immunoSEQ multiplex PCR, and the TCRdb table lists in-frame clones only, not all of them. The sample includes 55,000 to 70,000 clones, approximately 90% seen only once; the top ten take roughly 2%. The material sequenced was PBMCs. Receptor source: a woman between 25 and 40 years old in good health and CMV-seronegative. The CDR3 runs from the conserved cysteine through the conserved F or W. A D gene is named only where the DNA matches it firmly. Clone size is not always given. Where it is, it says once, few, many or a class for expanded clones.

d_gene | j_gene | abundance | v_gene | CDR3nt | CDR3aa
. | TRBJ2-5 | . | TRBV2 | TGTGCCAGCAGTGGTTGGAGGGTGAGGACCCAAGAGACCCAGTACTTC | CASSGWRVRTQETQYF
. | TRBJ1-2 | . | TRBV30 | TGTGCCTGGGCCCGGGGTCTCTCCTATGGCTACACCTTC | CAWARGLSYGYTF
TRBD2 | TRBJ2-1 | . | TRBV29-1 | TGCAGCGACCGGGGGACTAGCGGGCTCCGTGAGCAGTTCTTC | CSDRGTSGLREQFF
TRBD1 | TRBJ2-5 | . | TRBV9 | TGTGCCAGCAGCGTAGGGGACAGGAGGACGGAGACCCAGTACTTC | CASSVGDRRTETQYF
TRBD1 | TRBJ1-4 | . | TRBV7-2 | TGTGCCAGCAGCTCGACAGGGTCCGAAAAACTGTTTTTT | CASSSTGSEKLFF
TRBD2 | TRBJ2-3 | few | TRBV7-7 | TGTGCTAGCTCGACTAGCGGCACAGATACGCAGTATTTT | CASSTSGTDTQYF
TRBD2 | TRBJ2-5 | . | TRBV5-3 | TGTGCCAGAAGCACAACCGGGACTAGGGTCCCAGAGACCCAGTACTTC | CARSTTGTRVPETQYF
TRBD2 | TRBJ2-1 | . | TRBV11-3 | TGTGCCAGCAGCGCCCGGGAGGGGCCCTACAATGAGCAGTTCTTC | CASSAREGPYNEQFF
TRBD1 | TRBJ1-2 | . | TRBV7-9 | TGTGCCAGCAGCCCCGGGACAGGGGGCCATATGCGCTACACCTTC | CASSPGTGGHMRYTF
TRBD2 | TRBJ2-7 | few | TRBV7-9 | TGTGCCAGCAGCATGACTAGCGCGCTTTCCTACGAGCAGTACTTC | CASSMTSALSYEQYF
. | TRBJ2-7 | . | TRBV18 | TGTGCCAGCTCATCCCAGGGGCTAAGCGAGCAGTACTTC | CASSSQGLSEQYF
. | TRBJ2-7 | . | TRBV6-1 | TGTGCCAGCTTCCCCGGGAACTCGAACTCCTACGAGCAGTACTTC | CASFPGNSNSYEQYF
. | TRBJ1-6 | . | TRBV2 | TGTGCCAGCAGTTACGGACAGTCCTCAGGCTCACCCCTCCACTTT | CASSYGQSSGSPLHF
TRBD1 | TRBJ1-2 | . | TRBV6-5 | TGTGCCAGCCTTCGAGGTCCGGGACAGGGGGATGGCTACACCTTC | CASLRGPGQGDGYTF
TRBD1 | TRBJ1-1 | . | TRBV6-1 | TGTGCCAGCACTAGGGGACAGGGGGCTACTGAAGCTTTCTTT | CASTRGQGATEAFF
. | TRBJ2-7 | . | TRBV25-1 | TGTGCCAGCAGTGAAGTCGGCTACGAGCAGTACTTC | CASSEVGYEQYF
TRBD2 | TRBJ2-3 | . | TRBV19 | TGTGCCAGTAGTATACGACTAGCGGACCCCCCGGGAACTGGCACAGATACGCAGTATTTT | CASSIRLADPPGTGTDTQYF
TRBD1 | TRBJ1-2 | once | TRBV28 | TGTGCCAGCAGGACAGGGGCGGGCTATGGCTACACCTTC | CASRTGAGYGYTF
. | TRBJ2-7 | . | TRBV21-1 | TGTGCCAGCAGCAAAGAGTCCCTAGCGGTCTCCTACGAGCAGTACTTC | CASSKESLAVSYEQYF
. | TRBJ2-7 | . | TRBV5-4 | TGTGCCAGCAGACACGCTAGCGACTACTACGAGCAGTACTTC | CASRHASDYYEQYF
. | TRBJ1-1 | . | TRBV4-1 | TGCGCCAGCAGCCAAATACGGGGGGCGGGTGGTAACACTGAAGCTTTCTTT | CASSQIRGAGGNTEAFF
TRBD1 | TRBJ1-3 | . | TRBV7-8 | TGTGCCAGCAGTTTCAGGACAGGGCCTACTGGAAACACCATATATTTT | CASSFRTGPTGNTIYF
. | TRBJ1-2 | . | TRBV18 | TGTGCCAGCTCACCAACAAGATTTACTAACTATGGCTACACCTTC | CASSPTRFTNYGYTF
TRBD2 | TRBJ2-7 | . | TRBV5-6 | TGTGCCAGCAGCTTGGAACTAGCGGGCCCAAGCTCCTACGAGCAGTACTTC | CASSLELAGPSSYEQYF
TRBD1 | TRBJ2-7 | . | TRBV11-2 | TGTGCCAGCAGCTTCGGGACAGGGCACTACGAGCAGTACTTC | CASSFGTGHYEQYF
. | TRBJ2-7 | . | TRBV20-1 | TGCAGTGCCCGAGTGCCGTATGAGCAGTACTTC | CSARVPYEQYF
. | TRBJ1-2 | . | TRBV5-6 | TGTGCCAGCAGCGAGACCAGACAGAGCGGCTACACCTTC | CASSETRQSGYTF
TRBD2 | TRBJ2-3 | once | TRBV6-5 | TGTGCCAGCAGTTTCCTGACTAGCGGCCACACAGATACGCAGTATTTT | CASSFLTSGHTDTQYF
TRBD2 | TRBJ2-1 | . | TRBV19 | TGTGCCAGCACTCTTGGGCATACCGGGACTAGCGAGTACCATGAGCAGTTCTTC | CASTLGHTGTSEYHEQFF
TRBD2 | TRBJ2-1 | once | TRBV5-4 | TGTGCCAGCAGCATGCTGGGACTAGCGGGAGGTCGCTCCTACAATGAGCAGTTCTTC | CASSMLGLAGGRSYNEQFF